This TCR beta chain was sequenced in a study of cytomegalovirus exposure and HLA in healthy donors. Study results and caveats: TCR beta chains numbering some 160 were designated cytomegalovirus-associated.

In its sample, this clone was seen a few times. As yet, its antigen is unknown. The germline gene is not matched at one end of the junction; a read error may be the cause. Other DNA sequences from this sample encode an identical CDR3 as well. The CDR3 consists of 16 residues. CDR1 and CDR2 (germline): SGHAT, FQNNGV. Use of 60 Vbeta and 13 Jbeta primers characterized the PCR. Data came from immunoSEQ multiplex PCR; TCRdb stores just in-frame clones and leaves some out. Among fewer than 200,000 clones listed, approximately 82% were seen once. Sequencing was done on a sample of PBMCs. V is TRBV11-2 and J is TRBJ1-6; 8 bases align to TRBD1. The TCR sequence derives from a woman in her 30s in good health and CMV-seronegative. The CDR3 sequence is CASSPRQGRYNSPLHF. The CDR3 nucleotides read TGTGCCAGCAGCCCGCGACAGGGGCGGTATAATTCGCCCCTCCACTTT.